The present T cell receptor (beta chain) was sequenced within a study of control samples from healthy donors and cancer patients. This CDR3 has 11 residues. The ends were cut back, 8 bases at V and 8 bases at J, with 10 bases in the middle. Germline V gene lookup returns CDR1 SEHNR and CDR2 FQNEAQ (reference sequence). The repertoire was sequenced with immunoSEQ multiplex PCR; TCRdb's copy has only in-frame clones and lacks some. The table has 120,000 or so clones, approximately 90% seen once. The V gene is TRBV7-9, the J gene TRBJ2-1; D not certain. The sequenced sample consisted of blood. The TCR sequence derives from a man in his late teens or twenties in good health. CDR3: CASGSLDEQFF. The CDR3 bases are TGTGCCAGCGGGTCCCTGGATGAGCAGTTCTTC.